One and the same sample provided the 5 T cell receptor beta chains below, sequenced in a study of shared clonotypes between healthy human individuals (dated by TCRdb to about 2020). The receptor library was made with the immunoSEQ multiplex PCR assay. In TCRdb, the immuneACCESS table is reduced to in-frame sequences with V and J assigned. These tables do not hold every clone; where another copy was compared, an unresolved V gene accounts for under half, and the others remain unexplained. This sample lists roughly 2,300,000 clones; around 93% were detected once. Jointly, the top ten make up approximately 0.41% of the sample. Sequenced sample: naive CD4+ T cells from PBMCs. This specimen's cell subset or site label, interpreted: CD45RA+ positively selected. Source of these receptors: a young man in good health. Some clones in this sample may be carry-over from other donors' samples.

V gene TRBV29-1 combines with J gene TRBJ1-2; D perhaps matches TRBD1 (6 bases). Trimming removed 6 bases at V and 6 bases at J, with 11 bases between. The germline gives CDR1 SQVTM, CDR2 ANQGSEA. The CDR3 sequence is 11 residues long. The CDR3 spells CSVARGDGYTF. CDR3 nucleotides: TGCAGCGTCGCTAGGGGGGATGGCTACACCTTC.

The V and J genes are TRBV28 and TRBJ1-1; a weak D match, TRBD1 (6 bases). V shed 7 bases and J shed 5 bases, with 17 bases lying between them. This CDR3 spans 14 amino acids. Germline CDR1 is MDHEN and CDR2 is SYDVKM. CDR3 sequence reads: CASTSVGGRTEAFF. The DNA for the CDR3 is TGTGCCAGCACATCGGTAGGGGGAAGGACTGAAGCTTTCTTT.

A word on this clone: This sample includes further DNA sequences coding for the same CDR3. The chain recombines TRBV28 with TRBJ2-1, with D possibly being TRBD1 or TRBD2 (5 bases each). CDR1 and CDR2 (germline): MDHEN, SYDVKM. V lost 2 bases, J lost 0 bases, and 8 bases lay in between. The CDR3 sequence is 15 residues long. CDR3 in amino acids: CASSLGGASYNEQFF. The CDR3 DNA sequence: TGTGCCAGCAGTTTAGGGGGTGCCTCCTACAATGAGCAGTTCTTC.

This clone was detected a few times. The V and J genes are TRBV29-1 and TRBJ1-1; D is unclear. The germline CDR1 and CDR2 sequences are SQVTM and ANQGSEA. CDR3 length: 10 amino acids. V was trimmed by 5 bases and J by 8 bases, leaving 9 bases between them. The CDR3 nucleotides read TGCAGCGTTTTCTCCACGGAAGCTTTCTTT. Amino acid sequence: CSVFSTEAFF.

The chain joins TRBV7-6 to TRBJ1-2; 9 bases are a match to TRBD1. V shed 7 bases, J shed 8 bases, and the junction held 17 bases outside the gene matches. This CDR3 is built from 16 residues. Germline V gives CDR1 SGHVS, CDR2 FNYEAQ. CDR3 in DNA: TGTGCCAGCAAGCTTATACCGACAGGGGGATATACCGGCTACACCTTC. Translating it yields CASKLIPTGGYTGYTF.